Below are 3 T cell receptor beta chains sequenced from a single sample in a study of cytomegalovirus exposure and HLA in healthy donors. The repertoire was sequenced with immunoSEQ multiplex PCR; TCRdb's copy has only in-frame clones and lacks some. The sample has about 260,000 clones; about nine tenths are singletons. Input material: PBMCs. These receptors were obtained from a woman under 40 in good health and CMV-seronegative.

The V gene is TRBV4-2, the J gene TRBJ2-2; possibly TRBD1 or TRBD2 for D (6 bases each). V lost 0 bases, J lost 7 bases, and 12 bases lay in between. The CDR3 is 15 residues long. Germline CDR1 and CDR2: LGHNA and YNFKEQ. CDR3 in amino acids: CASSQEEGGVGELFF. Written as DNA, the CDR3 is TGTGCCAGCAGCCAAGAAGAGGGGGGCGTCGGGGAGCTGTTTTTT.

This chain links TRBV5-1 with TRBJ1-5, with TRBD1 matching over 7 bases. Looked up from germline, CDR1 is SGHRS and CDR2 is YFSETQ. CDR3 size: 16 residues. V was clipped by 7 bases and J by 0 bases; unmatched bases: 10. This chain's CDR3 is CASSPGTENSNQPQHF. The CDR3 coding sequence is TGCGCCAGCTCACCAGGGACAGAAAATAGCAATCAGCCCCAGCATTTT.

This chain uses TRBV10-2 with TRBJ2-7, with D unclear. Trimming removed 4 bases from V and 2 bases from J, with 9 bases in between. Germline lookup yields CDR1 WSHSY and CDR2 SAAADI. The CDR3 is made up of 13 amino acids. The chain's CDR3 is CASSVNGAYEQYF. The DNA for the CDR3 is TGCGCCAGCAGTGTGAACGGAGCCTACGAGCAGTACTTC.